Detailed here is one T cell receptor (beta chain). The antigen is not known. The source of the sample is a study of Ad26.COV2.S vaccination and SARS-CoV-2 variants. Study-wide background: The authors gave Ad26.COV2.S intramuscularly, either once or twice 56 days apart.

The sample's treatment: around 19 received Ad26.COV2.S at low or high dose, single or two shots; about 5 received placebo; per-sample allocation not given. Sampling occurred on day 63 after the first vaccine or placebo injection. Aged 18-55 years, donor was enrolled in Boston in 2020. V lost 6 bases to trimming and J lost 5 bases, with 27 bases between them. This CDR3 has 18 amino acids. From germline, CDR1 is LGHNA and CDR2 YSLEER. The table came from immunoSEQ multiplex PCR; TCRdb's copy has only in-frame clones and leaves some out. There are about 280,000 clones in the sample; about 87% occur only once, and under 4% lies in the top ten. Broader study findings: Placebo recipients had lower spike-specific TCR breadth than vaccine recipients. Reported post-vaccination CD8+ and CD4+ T cell responses to spike showed substantial breadth.

The source of this sequence is a person between 18 and 65 years old who received the Ad26.COV2.S COVID-19 vaccine or a placebo. The source was peripheral blood, collected in a trial of Ad26.COV2.S vaccine versus placebo. The V call is TRBV4-3, the J call TRBJ2-3; TRBD2 might be the D (6 bases). CDR3 DNA: TGCGCCAGCAGTCGGAGGGCATCCATGGGATCGATGGTAGATACGCAGTATTTT. This gives the protein CASSRRASMGSMVDTQYF.